This T cell receptor beta chain was captured by sequencing in a study of vaccination and CD4 T cells after COVID-19 (dated by TCRdb to between 2021 and 2022). About the full investigation: Convalescent patients had a positive SARS-CoV-2 result on nasal swab PCR, and of these patients, nine had mild disease and one had severe disease. The convalescent cohort included six males and four females, with two Hispanic individuals, seven Caucasians, two Asians and one multiracial person. Each participant got two doses of either the Pfizer-BioNTech BNT162b2 vaccine (n=8) or the Moderna mRNA-1273 vaccine (n=2). Post-COVID blood samples were collected from convalescent patients a median of around 96 days after diagnosis, with a range of about 35 to 180 days. Post-vaccine blood samples were taken a median of 72 days after the second vaccine dose, with a range of 14 to 241 days. The cultures were stimulated with overlapping spike peptide pools from SARS-CoV-2 and from the common cold coronaviruses HCoV-NL63, HCoV-OC43 and HCoV-229E. In control cultures, a CEFX viral epitope pool was used as positive control, an HIV-1 Nef peptide pool was used as negative control, or no peptide was added. In 10 COVID-19 convalescent patients and a few infection-naive healthy vaccine recipients, researchers compared the spike-specific CD4+ TCR repertoire from before mRNA vaccination with the repertoire from after. General findings and caveats noted by the study authors: Although the median number of SARS-CoV-2-reactive clonotypes went up from some 23 after infection to 38 after vaccination, the increase was not significant. The study included relatively few convalescent patients and did not analyze early timepoints after natural infection. Among convalescent patients, a median around 83% of the SARS-CoV-2-reactive clones seen after vaccination appeared only after vaccination, which suggests priming specific to the vaccine. Nearly all vaccine-specific clones in convalescent patients (304 of 307) were mono-reactive for SARS-CoV-2 spike rather than cross-reactive with common cold coronaviruses.

According to the study, the label for this sample's treatment or condition signals: roughly 11-day PBMC culture with coronavirus spike peptide pools or control peptides (ViraFEST assay). The study used the ViraFEST assay, which expanded antigen-specific T cells with peptide pools and then identified expanded clonotypes by TCR sequencing. The convalescent patients' positive SARS-CoV-2 PCR tests were from March to December 2020, which was before the Alpha, Beta and Delta variants emerged in the United States. Each well held 2.2 million or so PBMCs cultured with roughly 10 ug/ml peptide pools in IMDM containing around 5% human AB serum and approximately 10 IU/ml IL-2. On days 3 and 7, half of the culture medium was replaced with fresh IL-2-containing medium. After 10 days of culture, CD4+ T cells were isolated by negative selection using the EasySep CD4+ T cell isolation kit. Ficoll-Paque Plus gradient centrifugation was used to isolate PBMCs from whole blood, and the isolated PBMCs were then either used fresh or cryopreserved at -140C. Culture conditions were generally each tested in triplicate wells.

This clonotype was seen a few times. The specificity of this receptor is unknown. Base qualities are not at hand, and no much larger clone is one base apart. CDR1 and CDR2 are read off the germline V gene (reference sequence) as SGHAT and FQDESV. Counted from cysteine to phenylalanine, this CDR3 has 13 amino acids. This entry keeps only the CDR3 DNA: 39 bases, framed from base 1. Unmatched junction bases come to 3, with V trimmed by 5 bases and J by 2 bases. Library construction relied on PCR. DNA from cultured CD4+ T cells underwent TCR sequencing with the Oncomine TCR Beta short-read assay at the Johns Hopkins FTIC core. The QIAamp micro DNA kit was used to extract genomic DNA from the cultured CD4+ T cells. Oncomine TCR Beta libraries made from cultured CD4+ T cells were pooled using unique dual indexes and sequenced on an Illumina iSeq 100. In the source study's methods: Non-productive sequences were removed, and CDR3s that did not start with C, did not end with F or W, or were shorter than 7 amino acids were discarded. Antigen-specific clonotypes were identified with the MANAFEST web application by comparing peptide-stimulated wells with reference and other culture wells. For a clone to be called positive, the clone needed an FDR below 0.05, an odds ratio above 5, and a productive frequency above 0.1% in at least two of three replicate wells. A clonotype was classed as cross-reactive if the clonotype showed significant expansion both in SARS-CoV-2 spike wells and in at least one common cold coronavirus spike condition. Using R version 3.6.1, CDR3 homology was evaluated through Levenshtein distances (stringdist) along with unrooted phylogenetic trees (ape). Using fastp at Q25 and MiXCR, TCRdb reprocessed the public reads and kept productive beta chains. Rows with one shared CDR3 protein collapse into an entry with the most common genes and DNA. The V and J calls reflect TCRdb's pipeline rather than the authors' work. The sample has about 14,000 distinct CDR3 sequences on record, about 25% of them singletons. Clones ranked in the top ten supply about 24% of the sample.

The clonotype comes from a human donor with COVID-19. The V and J segments used are TRBV11-1 and TRBJ2-7, and 7 bases in between align with TRBD1. The sample taken for sequencing was cultured CD4+ T cells from blood. The CDR3 region reads CASSRDRAYEQYF. The DNA sequence follows: TGTGCCAGCAGCCGGGACAGAGCCTACGAGCAGTACTTC.